The rows below give T cell receptor beta chains drawn from one sample of a study of neoadjuvant anti-PD-1 for oral cavity cancer. This table comes from immunoSEQ multiplex PCR, and its TCRdb copy is limited to in-frame clones, with some not included. The sample yields roughly 34,000 clones, around 87% seen once. The sample here was PBMCs, taken before nivolumab (anti-PD-1) treatment. The origin of the receptors is a person between 40 and 85 years old with oral cavity squamous cell carcinoma. CDR3s include the opening cysteine and the closing phenylalanine or tryptophan. The D gene is left open where the match is weak. Size is omitted from some rows. Given values are once, few, many or a class for expanded clones.

.	once	TRBV6-4	TRBJ1-2	CASRDPNRTGLRGYTF	TGTGCCAGCAGGGATCCAAACCGCACGGGGCTTCGGGGCTACACCTTC
.	.	TRBV21-1	TRBJ2-7	CASSKGRRTYEQYF	TGTGCCAGCAGCAAAGGACGGCGAACCTACGAGCAGTACTTC
.	.	TRBV5-1	TRBJ2-5	CASSRTRGGGETQYF	TGCGCCAGCAGCCGAACCAGGGGTGGAGGAGAGACCCAGTACTTC
TRBD2	.	TRBV7-9	TRBJ2-1	CASSPRVAGGNEQFF	TGTGCCAGCAGCCCCAGGGTAGCGGGGGGGAATGAGCAGTTCTTC
.	.	TRBV6-1	TRBJ2-1	CASSEVEADEQFF	TGTGCCAGCAGTGAAGTGGAGGCCGATGAGCAGTTCTTC
.	.	TRBV5-1	TRBJ1-1	CASSGGSVPNTEAFF	TGCGCCAGCAGCGGTGGGTCTGTACCGAACACTGAAGCTTTCTTT
TRBD2	.	TRBV7-2	TRBJ2-7	CASSQGLAASYEQYF	TGTGCCAGCAGCCAGGGACTAGCGGCGTCCTACGAGCAGTACTTC
TRBD2	few	TRBV5-4	TRBJ2-5	CASSLSGGTGETQYF	TGTGCCAGCAGCTTGTCGGGGGGTACAGGAGAGACCCAGTACTTC
.	.	TRBV28	TRBJ1-1	CASSLRGAEAFF	TGTGCCAGCAGTTTAAGGGGGGCTGAAGCTTTCTTT
.	.	TRBV6-1	TRBJ2-7	CASSEDIRAGGPSSYEQYF	TGTGCCAGCAGTGAAGATATTAGGGCCGGGGGGCCAAGCTCCTACGAGCAGTACTTC
.	.	TRBV9	TRBJ1-2	CASSPDWTGGYTF	TGTGCCAGCAGCCCAGATTGGACGGGTGGCTACACCTTC